The T cell receptor beta chain under discussion was sequenced for a study of OX40 agonist ivuxolimab in advanced cancers. Study-wide context: Ivuxolimab was a fully human IgG2 agonistic monoclonal antibody targeting the costimulatory receptor OX40 (CD134). Intravenous ivuxolimab was administered to patients every 2 weeks at six dose levels: 0.01, 0.1, 0.3, 1.5, 3 and 10 mg/kg. Of the approximately 50 dose-escalation patients, hepatocellular carcinoma was present in approximately 20, melanoma in some 15, renal cell carcinoma in 9 and head and neck cancer in 9. The dose-escalation cohort was about 86% male with a mean age of about 58 years, ranging from roughly 23 to 80. Patients were allowed to have had prior anti-PD-1, anti-PD-L1 or anti-CTLA-4 therapy, and more than 30% of the dose-escalation patients had previously received checkpoint inhibitors. Three dose-escalation patients achieved partial responses, one with hepatocellular carcinoma and two with cutaneous melanoma. The purpose of peripheral TCRbeta sequencing was to test whether ivuxolimab changed TCR sequence diversity and led to clonal T-cell expansion. The paper covers the monotherapy dose-escalation part of the phase I ivuxolimab trial, which included N of about 50 patients. Overall study outcomes, separate from this receptor: Clonal expansion of both CD4+ and CD8+ blood T cells was observed from baseline to week 6 at doses 0.1 to 3.0 mg/kg. After ivuxolimab, expanded clones were on average more numerous among CD8+ T cells than among CD4+ T cells. Antigen specificity was not determined for the clonally expanded peripheral T cells. Low levels of normalized T-cell clonal expansion were also seen in some patients who did not respond. In the 0.1-3.0 mg/kg groups, partial responders were among the patients with the lowest normalized peripheral clonal expansion, particularly in CD8+ T cells.

Patients with a history of autoimmune disease or receiving systemic immunosuppression were excluded from the trial. Peripheral blood for TCR sequencing was collected from all dose cohorts at baseline, on cycle 4 day 1, and on cycle 7 day 1. Samples came from an open-label, multicenter, first-in-human phase I dose-escalation trial of ivuxolimab. Adults with locally advanced or metastatic head and neck squamous cell, hepatocellular, melanoma or renal cell carcinoma were enrolled in the trial. Before TCR sequencing, CD4+ and CD8+ T cells were separately sorted from peripheral blood. Taken from the germline V gene, the CDR1 and CDR2 loops are KGHSH and LQKENI. Germline trimming: 2 bases from V, 7 bases from J; junction bases outside gene matches: 7. The CDR3 holds 15 amino acids from the cysteine to the phenylalanine. Only the CDR3 region is kept as DNA, spanning 45 bases read in frame from base 1. Genomic DNA was extracted from sorted cells for sequencing of the TCRbeta CDR3 region. The immunoSEQ Assay was used to sequence the TCRbeta CDR3 regions. TCRdb took this table from immuneACCESS and kept in-frame rearrangements with V and J called. Such tables lack part of the clones; where checked against another copy, unresolved V genes explain under half of the gap, and the rest is unexplained. The sample table holds roughly 35,000 clones, of which roughly 81% were seen once. Of the sample, about 20% falls within the top ten clones.

In the case of this clone: This clone's antigen is unknown. No base qualities exist here, and no much larger clone lies one base off it.

Rearrangement joined TRBV18 to TRBJ2-1; 8 junctional bases match TRBD2. The source was CD4+ or CD8+ T cells sorted from blood, collected in a trial of the OX40 agonist ivuxolimab. This TCR derives from an adult with an advanced solid tumor such as melanoma, head and neck, liver or kidney cancer. The nucleotide sequence is TGTGCCAGCTCACCAAAAACGGGAGGGGGTAATGAGCAGTTCTTC. This sequence encodes CASSPKTGGGNEQFF.